Each of the 19 T cell receptor beta chains below was sequenced from the same sample in a study of blood T cell repertoires in COVID-19. Some clones are missing from TCRdb's copy, which holds only in-frame ones; the method was immunoSEQ multiplex PCR. The sample has around 200,000 clones, less than 90% seen once. Sequenced material: peripheral blood. The receptors here all came from a middle-aged man with acute or convalescent COVID-19.

In this sample, this clone turned up once. This chain joins TRBV28 and TRBJ1-4, with TRBD1 matching over 8 bases. The CDR3 covers 15 residues. V shed 2 bases and J 7 bases; nucleotides not matched to a gene: 6. CDR1 and CDR2 from the germline V gene are MDHEN and SYDVKM. The CDR3 region is CASSLVRTGPEKLFF. CDR3 bases: TGTGCCAGCAGTTTAGTTAGGACAGGGCCTGAAAAACTGTTTTTT.

The chain joins TRBV27 to TRBJ2-5; 8 bases agree with TRBD2. Germline V gene lookup returns CDR1 MNHEY and CDR2 SMNVEV (reference sequence). The ends lost 5 bases at V and 4 bases at J; junction bases unmatched: 12. The CDR3 extends over 16 amino acids. CDR3 sequence (DNA): TGTGCCAGCAGTCCCTTAGCGGGGAACCACCGAGAGACCCAGTACTTC. Amino acids: CASSPLAGNHRETQYF.

The chain has TRBV5-1 and TRBJ2-1, with D possibly TRBD1 on 6 matching bases. The CDR3 extends over 14 amino acids. V was trimmed by 4 bases and J by 4 bases, leaving 12 bases between them. Germline lookup yields CDR1 SGHRS and CDR2 YFSETQ. CDR3 sequence (DNA): TGCGCCAGCAGCCTTGACAGGCAATACAATGAGCAGTTCTTC. Amino acid sequence: CASSLDRQYNEQFF.

J is TRBJ2-7 and V is TRBV30, with 8 bases fitting TRBD2. This CDR3 spans 11 amino acids. The junction had 4 bases not matched to a gene; V was cut back by 6 bases and J by 6 bases. Germline V gene lookup returns CDR1 GTSNPN and CDR2 SVGIG (reference sequence). For the CDR3, the DNA is TGTGCCTGCCACGGACTAGCCGAGCAGTACTTC. It translates to CACHGLAEQYF.

This clone was counted a single time. The V gene is TRBV5-1, the J gene TRBJ1-1; 7 bases agree with TRBD1. Per the germline V gene, CDR1 is SGHRS and CDR2 is YFSETQ. The length of the CDR3 is 13 residues. V was clipped by 0 bases and J by 6 bases; unmatched bases: 2. The CDR3 DNA follows: TGCGCCAGCAGCTTGGAGGGGGCAGCTGAAGCTTTCTTT. It yields the protein CASSLEGAAEAFF.

The V and J genes are TRBV11-1 and TRBJ1-2, with TRBD1 identical over 10 bases. The length of the CDR3 is 13 residues. V shed 7 bases and J 10 bases; nucleotides not matched to a gene: 9. The germline V gene has CDR1 SGHAT and CDR2 FQDESV (reference sequence). The CDR3 here is CASTFSGTGAYTF. As DNA, the CDR3 is TGTGCCAGCACCTTCTCCGGGACAGGGGCCTACACCTTC.

The V and J genes are TRBV7-6 and TRBJ2-7; D may be TRBD2 (7 bases). There are 13 residues in the CDR3. CDR1 and CDR2 (germline): SGHVS, FNYEAQ. V was cut by 1 base and J by 4 bases, with 8 bases left in between. This chain's CDR3 is CASSLEGGYEQYF. CDR3 in DNA: TGTGCCAGCAGCTTAGAGGGGGGGTACGAGCAGTACTTC. Looking up the rest from reference TRBV7-6 and TRBJ2-7 gives the full variable domain: GAGVSQSPRYKVTKRGQDVALRCDPISGHVSLYWYRQALGQGPEFLTYFNYEAQQDKSGLPNDRFSAERPEGSISTLTIQRTEQRDSAMYRCASSLEGGYEQYFGPGTRLTVT.

This chain connects TRBV30 to TRBJ1-2; TRBD1 aligns across 8 bases. Germline V gene data show CDR1 as GTSNPN and CDR2 as SVGIG (reference sequence). J was trimmed by 8 bases and V by 8 bases; bases with no gene match: 7. The CDR3 consists of 11 residues. Here the CDR3 reads CARLTGEGYTF. Written as DNA, the CDR3 is TGTGCCCGACTGACAGGGGAAGGCTACACCTTC. Filled out from reference TRBV30 and TRBJ1-2, the complete variable domain reads SQTIHQWPATLVQPVGSPLSLECTVEGTSNPNLYWYRQAAGRGLQLLFYSVGIGQISSEVPQNLSASRPQDRQFILSSKKLLLSDSGFYLCARLTGEGYTFGSGTRLTVV.

The DNA for the CDR3 is TGTGCCAGCAGCCCCCGGACAGGGGGAATGGGTTCCTATGAGCAGTTCTTC. Its protein is CASSPRTGGMGSYEQFF. The chain links TRBV6-2 or TRBV6-3 to TRBJ2-1; the match to TRBD1 covers 10 bases. Germline V gene lookup returns CDR1 MNHEY and CDR2 SVGEGT. This CDR3 comprises 17 residues. V shed 6 bases and J 8 bases; nucleotides not matched to a gene: 16.

V gene TRBV24-1 combines with J gene TRBJ2-2, with 14 bases lining up with TRBD2. CDR1 KGHDR and CDR2 SFDVKD come from the germline V gene. The ends lost 3 bases at V and 3 bases at J; junction bases unmatched: 11. This CDR3 has 20 residues. CDR3: CATSDHSRLAGGGYTGELFF. The CDR3 region has the DNA TGTGCCACCAGTGATCACTCTCGACTAGCGGGAGGGGGGTACACCGGGGAGCTGTTTTTT.

The chain joins TRBV5-1 to TRBJ2-7, with D possibly being TRBD2 (7 bases). The V gene's germline CDR1 is SGHRS and CDR2 YFSETQ. The CDR3 sequence is 13 residues long. The germline V and J ends were trimmed by 0 bases and 13 bases, with 17 bases remaining between them. As DNA, the CDR3 is TGCGCCAGCAGCTTGGGGCGGCGGGGGCTCTCCTACTTC. Translated: CASSLGRRGLSYF. The full variable domain, its missing parts supplied by reference TRBV5-1 and TRBJ2-7, is KAGVTQTPRYLIKTRGQQVTLSCSPISGHRSVSWYQQTPGQGLQFLFEYFSETQRNKGNFPGRFSGRQFSNSRSEMNVSTLELGDSALYLCASSLGRRGLSYFGPGTRLTVT.

This chain connects TRBV19 to TRBJ2-4, with 7 bases lining up with TRBD1. The germline gives CDR1 LNHDA, CDR2 SQIVND (reference sequence). With V trimmed by 1 base and J by 0 bases, 18 bases remained unmatched. The CDR3 length is 21 residues. This chain's CDR3 is CASSIGLNWGRGTLAKNIQYF. Here the CDR3 DNA reads TGTGCCAGTAGTATAGGCCTGAACTGGGGCAGGGGGACCTTAGCCAAAAACATTCAGTACTTC. Full variable domain (missing parts from reference TRBV19 and TRBJ2-4): DGGITQSPKYLFRKEGQNVTLSCEQNLNHDAMYWYRQDPGQGLRLIYYSQIVNDFQKGDIAEGYSVSREKKESFPLTVTSAQKNPTAFYLCASSIGLNWGRGTLAKNIQYFGAGTRLSVL.

The chain recombines TRBV7-2 with TRBJ2-4; TRBD1 matches 9 bases. This CDR3 has 14 residues. Germline V gene sequence: CDR1 SGHTA, CDR2 FQGNSA. Trimming removed 3 bases from V and 4 bases from J; junction bases left unmatched: 1. The CDR3 DNA sequence: TGTGCCAGCAGCTTCGGGACAGGGAAAAACATTCAGTACTTC. Protein: CASSFGTGKNIQYF. Full variable domain (remainder filled in from reference TRBV7-2 and TRBJ2-4): GAGVSQSPSNKVTEKGKDVELRCDPISGHTALYWYRQSLGQGLEFLIYFQGNSAPDKSGLPSDRFSAERTGGSVSTLTIQRTQQEDSAVYLCASSFGTGKNIQYFGAGTRLSVL.

This chain connects TRBV4-3 to TRBJ2-3, with 8 bases fitting TRBD1. The CDR3 is made up of 18 amino acids. Per the germline V gene, CDR1 is LGHNA and CDR2 is YSLEER. With 1 base clipped from V and 5 bases from J, the junction kept 14 bases outside the gene matches. This CDR3 is CASSQARGTGPLGDTQYF. As DNA, the CDR3 is TGCGCCAGCAGCCAAGCCAGGGGGACAGGCCCTTTAGGAGATACGCAGTATTTT.

The J gene is TRBJ1-1, the V gene TRBV28; TRBD1 agrees at 9 bases. J gave up 12 bases and V 6 bases, and 20 bases lay outside the gene matches. This CDR3 is 16 amino acids long. CDR1 and CDR2 from the germline V gene are MDHEN and SYDVKM. The CDR3 bases are TGTGCCAGCAGATACGGGACAGGGCCGGAAGTTTTAAGGTCTTTCTTT. It encodes CASRYGTGPEVLRSFF.

The V call is TRBV28, the J call TRBJ1-2, with D tentatively TRBD1 (6 bases). Trimming removed 4 bases at V and 3 bases at J, with 18 bases between. The CDR3 sequence is 16 residues long. Germline V gene sequence: CDR1 MDHEN, CDR2 SYDVKM. The CDR3 sequence is CASSSLLGTFYYGYTF. CDR3 sequence (DNA): TGTGCCAGCAGTTCCCTTCTAGGGACATTTTACTATGGCTACACCTTC.

The J gene is TRBJ2-3, the V gene TRBV5-1, with a weak D call TRBD1 (5 bases). Germline V CDR1 and CDR2: SGHRS, YFSETQ. The CDR3 totals 15 residues. V lost 0 bases and J lost 3, with 11 bases in between. The CDR3 reads CASSLGQPGTDTQYF. The CDR3 nucleotides read TGCGCCAGCAGCTTGGGCCAGCCAGGGACAGATACGCAGTATTTT.

The chain recombines TRBV7-9 with TRBJ1-1, with unresolved D. This CDR3 spans 13 amino acids. The germline V gene has CDR1 SEHNR and CDR2 FQNEAQ (reference sequence). The V gene lost 0 bases and the J gene lost 11 bases, with 13 bases spanning the gap. Written as DNA, the CDR3 is TGTGCCAGCAGCTTAGCGCTACTATTTTGGGCTTTCTTT. It codes for CASSLALLFWAFF.

The CDR3 coding sequence is TGTGCCAGCAGCTTAGGGGCAGCATCGAACACCGGGGAGCTGTTTTTT. Translated: CASSLGAASNTGELFF. The chain employs TRBV11-3 and TRBJ2-2; D uncertain. The CDR3 extends over 16 amino acids. V gave up 1 base and J gave up 0 bases, with 9 bases separating them. Germline values: CDR1 SGHNT, CDR2 YENEEA.